This TCR beta chain was captured in a study of T cell responses to AZD1222 COVID-19 vaccine. V was clipped by 7 bases and J by 1 base, with 11 bases between them. The germline V gene has CDR1 SNHLY and CDR2 FYNNEI. CDR3 length equals 14 residues. Profiling relied on immunoSEQ multiplex PCR, and the TCRdb table lists in-frame clones only, not all of them. Of about 99,000 clones in the sample, approximately 90% were seen once. Study-wide findings and caveats: As reported, nearly half of all spike-specific TCRs target variant regions that are unmutated.

In regard to this clone: Its antigen is not identified.

This sample comprised peripheral blood, obtained 28 days after the second AZD1222 dose. V gene TRBV2 combines with J gene TRBJ2-1; TRBD1 might be the D (6 bases). The source is an adult who received the AZD1222 COVID-19 vaccine. CDR3 nucleotide sequence: TGTGCCAGCACGCGGACAGAATCCTACAATGAGCAGTTCTTC. This encodes CASTRTESYNEQFF. Using reference TRBV2 and TRBJ2-1 for the parts outside the CDR3, the full variable domain is EPEVTQTPSHQVTQMGQEVILRCVPISNHLYFYWYRQILGQKVEFLVSFYNNEISEKSEIFDDQFSVERPDGSNFTLKIRSTKLEDSAMYFCASTRTESYNEQFFGPGTRLTVL.